This T cell receptor (beta chain) is drawn from a study of beta chain features in type 1 diabetes. This CDR3 comprises 13 residues. Germline V gene data show CDR1 as SGHTA and CDR2 as FQGNSA. The ends were cut back, 1 base at V and 7 bases at J, with 11 bases in the middle. In regard to this clone: Its target is not known.

Whole-study results and caveats: Shortening of TCRB CDR3s, moderate but significant, appeared in all four CD4+ subsets of Type 1 diabetes patients.

Isolated RNA was reverse transcribed in full, so expressed TCRB transcripts were sequenced. Using immunoSEQ multiplex PCR, the repertoire was profiled, and TCRdb retains in-frame clones only, with some absent. The sample lists about 250,000 clones, around an eighth occurring once. The V call is TRBV7-2, the J call TRBJ2-7; D might be TRBD2 (5 bases). The sample taken for sequencing was naive CD4+ T cells from blood. This receptor was obtained from a woman in her thirties or forties in good health. DNA for the CDR3: TGTGCCAGCAGCTTAGGGACTCTCCGGGAGCAGTACTTC. Its translation: CASSLGTLREQYF. Full variable domain (missing parts from reference TRBV7-2 and TRBJ2-7): GAGVSQSPSNKVTEKGKDVELRCDPISGHTALYWYRQSLGQGLEFLIYFQGNSAPDKSGLPSDRFSAERTGGSVSTLTIQRTQQEDSAVYLCASSLGTLREQYFGPGTRLTVT.